This TCR beta chain emerged from a study of blood T cell repertoires in COVID-19. The overall study: Material from acute and convalescent COVID-19 was sourced from the United States, Italy and Spain.

The CDR3 extends over 14 amino acids. Germline assignment: CDR1 MNHEY and CDR2 SMNVEV (reference sequence). V lost 6 bases to trimming and J lost 2 bases; unmatched junction nucleotides: 4. Repertoires were generated with immunoSEQ multiplex PCR, while TCRdb's copy carries only in-frame clones and drops some. The repertoire has hundreds of thousands of clones, about 85% of them found once; the top ten carry approximately 12%. V and J are TRBV27 and TRBJ1-3, with TRBD1 matching 7 bases. The sequence was collected from a woman aged 18-29 years who had recovered from COVID-19. Specimen: peripheral blood. The DNA of the CDR3 is TGTGCCAGCAGACAGACAGGGACTGGAAACACCATATATTTT. Its protein product is CASRQTGTGNTIYF.